This is a list of T cell receptor beta chains from one sample in a study of identical twins. Each CDR3 protein is one row after TCRdb ran MiXCR on the 5' RACE reads. The data hold some 230,000 distinct CDR3 sequences, with over 5% observed a single time. These data also featured in a second study, about T cells expressing NK-cell markers.

Input material: CD8+ T cells sorted from blood. These receptor sequences come from a woman in her late teens or twenties in good health. Each CDR3 is given with its conserved first and last residue. Each record gives: V gene, J gene, clone size, D gene, CDR3 DNA, CDR3 protein. D genes are given only for firm matches. A row's size may be missing; if present it is once, few, many or a size class.

TRBV12-3/TRBV12-4	TRBJ2-5	many	NA	TGTGCCAGCAGACTGGTAGGGACAGAGACCCAGTACTTC	CASRLVGTETQYF
TRBV12-3/TRBV12-4	TRBJ2-7	few	NA	TGTGCCAGCAGTTCCGGTCTGATTTGGGAGCAGTACTTC	CASSSGLIWEQYF
TRBV7-9	TRBJ1-4	many	NA	TGTGCCAGCAGCCACCGGACATGGCTTGGGGAAAAACTGTTTTTT	CASSHRTWLGEKLFF
TRBV12-3/TRBV12-4	TRBJ2-7	many	NA	TGTGCCAGCAGTTTAGGAGGGGTCGGCTACGAGCAGTACTTC	CASSLGGVGYEQYF
TRBV2	TRBJ1-1	NA	NA	TGTGCCAGCAGGGCGGACTCTTCAGGGACTGAAGCTTTCTTT	CASRADSSGTEAFF
TRBV9	TRBJ1-2	NA	NA	TGTGCCAGCAGCGGCAATGGCTACACCTTC	CASSGNGYTF
TRBV21-1	TRBJ2-3	many	NA	TGTGCCAGCAGCCCTCTCAGGGAAAAGTGGTTAAATACGCAGTATTTT	CASSPLREKWLNTQYF
TRBV7-9	TRBJ2-7	many	NA	TGTGCCAGCAGCTTAGCGGTCACCCCTGGGAACGAGCAGTACTTC	CASSLAVTPGNEQYF
TRBV7-9	TRBJ2-6	few	NA	TGTGCCAGCCCCGACGGTACCTCTGGGGCCAACGTCCTGACTTTC	CASPDGTSGANVLTF
TRBV2	TRBJ2-3	few	NA	TGTGCCAGCAGGGCTGGGGGGCTCAGCACAGATACGCAGTATTTT	CASRAGGLSTDTQYF
TRBV5-5	TRBJ1-5	NA	NA	TGTGCCAGCAGCTGGGGGGGGTTCCCTCAGCCCCAGCATTTT	CASSWGGFPQPQHF
TRBV7-7	TRBJ2-7	NA	NA	TGTGCTAGCAGCTTGGAGGCCCATTACGAGCAGTACTTC	CASSLEAHYEQYF
TRBV30	TRBJ1-2	NA	NA	TGTGCCTGGAGCGGGGACCGCCATGGCTACACCTTC	CAWSGDRHGYTF
TRBV12-3/TRBV12-4	TRBJ2-2	many	NA	TGTGCCAGCAGCGGGGACGGCGGGGAGCTGTTTTTT	CASSGDGGELFF
TRBV29-1	TRBJ1-3	NA	NA	TGCAGCGTTGAGGCCGGACAGGGAAACACCATATATTTT	CSVEAGQGNTIYF
TRBV7-9	TRBJ1-1	few	TRBD1	TGTGCCAGCAGCTACCCCCCTGCCGGGACAGGACACACTGAAGCTTTCTTT	CASSYPPAGTGHTEAFF
TRBV7-6	TRBJ1-4	many	TRBD1	TGTGCCAGCAGCTTAGGGACAGGGGGTGAAAAACTGTTTTTT	CASSLGTGGEKLFF
TRBV9	TRBJ2-3	NA	TRBD1	TGTGCCAGCACCCCCGGGACAGGCCGCACAGATACGCAGTATTTT	CASTPGTGRTDTQYF
TRBV9	TRBJ2-7	few	TRBD2	TGTGCCAGCAGCGTATCGAGCGGGGGAACCTACGAGCAGTACTTC	CASSVSSGGTYEQYF
TRBV7-9	TRBJ2-1	NA	TRBD2	TGTGCCAGCAGCTCACCGGGACTAGCGGGCAATGAGCAGTTCTTC	CASSSPGLAGNEQFF
TRBV29-1	TRBJ1-1	many	NA	TGCAGCGTTGACAGGGGATTTAGCACTGAAGCTTTCTTT	CSVDRGFSTEAFF
TRBV29-1	TRBJ1-2	few	NA	TGCAGCGTTTTGGGCGGGAATGGCTACACCTTC	CSVLGGNGYTF
TRBV10-3	TRBJ2-3	NA	TRBD1	TGTGCCATCAGTGCCCGGGACAGGGACAGCACAGATACGCAGTATTTT	CAISARDRDSTDTQYF
TRBV30	TRBJ2-7	many	NA	TGTGCCTGGAGTGTACGGGGAGGACTGAAAGAGCAGTACTTC	CAWSVRGGLKEQYF
TRBV15	TRBJ2-2	few	NA	TGTGCCACCAGCAGAGTCAGGGGTGTTACCGGGGAGCTGTTTTTT	CATSRVRGVTGELFF
TRBV28	TRBJ2-7	few	TRBD2	TGTGCCAGCAGTGGGTCGGGACTAGCGGGAGGGACCGACGAGCAGTACTTC	CASSGSGLAGGTDEQYF
TRBV3-1	TRBJ1-3	NA	NA	TGTGCCAGCAGCCAAGGCCACAGGGTATATTTT	CASSQGHRVYF
TRBV7-9	TRBJ2-5	few	NA	TGTGCCGGGGAGGGGGCGGAAGAGACCCAGTACTTC	CAGEGAEETQYF
TRBV7-2	TRBJ2-7	many	NA	TGTGCCAGCAGCTTAGCGCCGGGGTACTACGAGCAGTACTTC	CASSLAPGYYEQYF
TRBV11-2	TRBJ2-1	many	NA	TGTGCCAGCAGCTTAGAGAGGGAGGGGGATGAGCAGTTCTTC	CASSLEREGDEQFF
TRBV7-9	TRBJ1-4	many	NA	TGTGCCAGCAGCTTACGGGAGCCAATTAATGAAAAACTGTTTTTT	CASSLREPINEKLFF
TRBV20-1	TRBJ2-5	many	TRBD2	TGCAGTGCCCTTAGTCCCGGGACTAGGGAGACCCAGTACTTC	CSALSPGTRETQYF
TRBV7-8	TRBJ2-7	NA	TRBD2	TGTGCCAGCAGCTTTCCCTTAACCGGGACTAGCGGTACCTACGAGCAGTACTTC	CASSFPLTGTSGTYEQYF
TRBV6-6	TRBJ1-2	NA	TRBD1	TGTGCCAGCCTTGTTACAGGGGGCGGCGGCTACACCTTC	CASLVTGGGGYTF
TRBV29-1	TRBJ1-2	many	NA	TGCAGCGTTCCAGCCGGGGGGACTGGCTACACCTTC	CSVPAGGTGYTF
TRBV10-3	TRBJ2-2	few	TRBD1	TGTGCCATCTCAAATAAGGGAAGACAGGGAGACACCGGGGAGCTGTTTTTT	CAISNKGRQGDTGELFF
TRBV27	TRBJ2-3	NA	NA	TGTGCCAGCAGTCTCCAGGACTACAGGGGATTGGGCACAGATACGCAGTATTTT	CASSLQDYRGLGTDTQYF
TRBV7-8	TRBJ2-7	NA	NA	TGTGCCAGCAGCTGGTCGGGGGAGGCCTACGAGCAGTACTTC	CASSWSGEAYEQYF
TRBV7-2	TRBJ2-7	NA	NA	TGTGCCAGCAGCCTGTGGCAGGGCGGCTACGAGCAGTACTTC	CASSLWQGGYEQYF
TRBV20-1	TRBJ2-7	many	NA	TGCAGTGCTAGGGGGGGCTACGAGCAGTACTTC	CSARGGYEQYF
TRBV29-1	TRBJ2-3	many	TRBD2	TGCAGCGTGGAGCTAGCGGGGGGGCAGGTAGATACGCAGTATTTT	CSVELAGGQVDTQYF
TRBV13	TRBJ1-1	NA	NA	TGTGCCAGCAGTATATTGGGTGAAGCTTTCTTT	CASSILGEAFF
TRBV20-1	TRBJ2-1	NA	TRBD2	TGCAGTGCTCCTACTAGCGGGGGGGCCTATGAGCAGTTCTTC	CSAPTSGGAYEQFF
TRBV11-2	TRBJ2-6	many	NA	TGTGCCAGCAGCTCAGGGGAGGGGATTCCTTTCTCTGGGGCCAACGTCCTGACTTTC	CASSSGEGIPFSGANVLTF
TRBV20-1	TRBJ2-3	many	TRBD2	TGCAGTGCTGGGGGGGGAAGCACAGATACGCAGTATTTT	CSAGGGSTDTQYF
TRBV4-1	TRBJ2-5	few	TRBD2	TGCGCCAGCAGCCCTCCGGGACTAGCGGGAGGAGAGACCCAGTACTTC	CASSPPGLAGGETQYF
TRBV20-1	TRBJ2-1	NA	TRBD2	TGCAGTGCTAGCCAACTAGCGGGAGTAAACAATGAGCAGTTCTTC	CSASQLAGVNNEQFF
TRBV5-1	TRBJ2-1	NA	NA	TGCGCCAGCAGCTTGCCCCGGACCAATGAGCAGTTCTTC	CASSLPRTNEQFF
TRBV9	TRBJ1-2	NA	NA	TGTGCCAGCAGCGTCTTGGACAGCTTCTATGGCTACACCTTC	CASSVLDSFYGYTF
TRBV6-6	TRBJ1-1	few	NA	TGTGCCAGCACTAATAATCCCTTCGAAGCTTTCTTT	CASTNNPFEAFF
TRBV5-1	TRBJ2-3	many	NA	TGCGCCAGCAGCTTCCCCCCCAATCCAGCGGGTTCCACAGATACGCAGTATTTT	CASSFPPNPAGSTDTQYF